The 16 T cell receptor beta chains below all came from one sample that was sequenced in a study of cytomegalovirus exposure and HLA in healthy donors. Assay used: immunoSEQ multiplex PCR; TCRdb lists only in-frame clones, some missing. Among some 110,000 clones listed, about 83% were seen once. Sequencing input: PBMCs. The source is a man aged 18 to 30 in good health and CMV-seronegative.

CDR3 region: CASSLGTGTYGYTF. As DNA, the CDR3 is TGTGCCAGCAGTTTAGGGACAGGAACCTATGGCTACACCTTC. The chain is built from TRBV27 and TRBJ1-2; 8 nucleotides match TRBD1. The J segment lost 4 bases and the V segment lost 2 bases, leaving 3 bases of the junction unmatched. The CDR3 runs to 14 residues. Germline CDR1 MNHEY, CDR2 SMNVEV (reference sequence).

The chain has TRBV5-1 and TRBJ2-7; 7 bases are shared with TRBD2. There are 15 residues in the CDR3. Unmatched junction bases numbered 10, after V lost 4 bases and J lost 3 bases. Per germline, CDR1 SGHRS and CDR2 YFSETQ. The CDR3 DNA sequence: TGCGCCAGCAGCCCGGGGGGACTACCTCTCTACGAGCAGTACTTC. Translating it yields CASSPGGLPLYEQYF.

V and J are TRBV5-1 and TRBJ1-2; 7 bases map to TRBD1. Germline CDR1 SGHRS, CDR2 YFSETQ. The CDR3 length is 13 residues. With 0 bases clipped from V and 8 bases from J, the junction kept 4 bases outside the gene matches. The CDR3 DNA reads as TGCGCCAGCAGCTTGGGACAGGGCTTCGGCTACACCTTC. Protein product: CASSLGQGFGYTF.

In its sample, this clone was seen once. J is TRBJ1-1 and V is TRBV5-5, with TRBD1 matching over 8 bases. V gave up 3 bases and J gave up 0 bases; unmatched junction bases: 4. This CDR3 spans 15 amino acids. Germline V gives CDR1 SGHKS, CDR2 YYEKEE (reference sequence). The CDR3 protein is CASSYRQGLNTEAFF. The DNA of the CDR3 is TGTGCCAGCAGCTATAGACAGGGGCTGAACACTGAAGCTTTCTTT.

This clone was recorded only once. The chain recombines TRBV12-5 with TRBJ1-1; weak D call: TRBD1 (5 bases). V dropped 5 bases and J dropped 1 base, with 11 bases sitting between them. This CDR3 region has 14 residues. Per the germline V gene, CDR1 is LGHNT and CDR2 is FRNRAP. This CDR3 reads CASGRGDGNTEAFF. In DNA, the CDR3 is TGTGCTAGTGGTCGGGGGGATGGGAACACTGAAGCTTTCTTT.

This chain links TRBV10-3 with TRBJ2-7; 7 bases fit TRBD1. The CDR3 has 17 residues. V shed 4 bases and J 6 bases; nucleotides not matched to a gene: 18. The V gene's germline CDR1 is ENHRY and CDR2 SYGVKD. The CDR3 protein is CAISAIAPQGIAGEQYF. The CDR3 DNA reads TGTGCCATCAGTGCGATAGCCCCACAGGGGATCGCGGGCGAGCAGTACTTC.

This clone was counted once. This chain joins TRBV2 and TRBJ2-2, with TRBD2 as a possible D gene (6 bases). CDR1 SNHLY and CDR2 FYNNEI come from the germline V gene. The CDR3 is 15 residues long. Trimming removed 11 bases at V and 0 bases at J, with 16 bases between. The CDR3 nucleotides read TGTGCCTGCCGGAGGGAGGCGACGAACACCGGGGAGCTGTTTTTT. The encoded protein is CACRREATNTGELFF.

The CDR3 loop reads CASRQDRIHQETQYF. CDR3 DNA sequence: TGTGCCAGCAGGCAGGACAGAATACACCAAGAGACCCAGTACTTC. The rearrangement joins TRBV6-5 to TRBJ2-5; possibly TRBD1 for D (6 bases). V was cut by 6 bases and J by 0 bases, with 14 bases left in between. The CDR3 has 15 residues. The germline V gene has CDR1 MNHEY and CDR2 SVGAGI.

This clone was detected only a few times. The rearrangement uses TRBV6-1 and TRBJ2-7; a weak D match, TRBD1 (5 bases). This CDR3 is 14 amino acids long. Trimming took 2 bases from V and 5 from J, leaving 13 bases between them. Germline V gene sequence: CDR1 MNHNS, CDR2 SASEGT. CDR3: CASSETQGINEQYF. CDR3 sequence (DNA): TGTGCCAGCAGTGAAACGCAGGGCATCAACGAGCAGTACTTC.

The V call is TRBV7-9, the J call TRBJ1-1; TRBD1 is a possible D gene (6 bases). This CDR3 contains 15 residues. From germline, CDR1 is SEHNR and CDR2 FQNEAQ (reference sequence). V was shortened by 3 bases and J by 1 base, with 12 bases between the two germline ends. CDR3 in amino acids: CASSFVGTTNTEAFF. In DNA, the CDR3 is TGTGCCAGCAGCTTCGTTGGGACAACGAACACTGAAGCTTTCTTT.

This chain links TRBV10-3 with TRBJ2-7; 10 bases align to TRBD1. The junction had 8 bases not matched to a gene; V was cut back by 4 bases and J by 5 bases. Germline assignment: CDR1 ENHRY and CDR2 SYGVKD. The length of the CDR3 is 15 residues. CDR3: CAISGPGTGAHEQYF. CDR3 sequence (DNA): TGTGCCATCAGTGGTCCCGGGACAGGGGCGCACGAGCAGTACTTC.

This clone has a handful of counts. This chain links TRBV11-2 with TRBJ2-2; D is uncertain. Germline V lookup: CDR1 SGHAT, CDR2 FQNNGV. Trimming cost V 2 bases and J 0 bases, with 4 bases left between them. The CDR3 runs 14 residues. Written as DNA, the CDR3 is TGTGCCAGCAGCTTAACAGCGAACACCGGGGAGCTGTTTTTT. Amino acid sequence: CASSLTANTGELFF.

The chain has TRBV6-5 and TRBJ1-1; 7 bases map to TRBD1. Germline CDR1 is MNHEY and CDR2 is SVGAGI. The V and J ends lost 6 bases and 3 bases, in that order; junction bases with no gene match: 4. This CDR3 contains 13 residues. CDR3: CASSMQGDTEAFF. The CDR3 nucleotides read TGTGCCAGCAGCATGCAGGGGGACACTGAAGCTTTCTTT.

The V gene is TRBV19, the J gene TRBJ1-5; 7 positions match TRBD1. V lost 3 bases, J lost 3 bases, and 5 bases stayed unmatched. This CDR3 spans 15 amino acids. CDR1 LNHDA and CDR2 SQIVND come from the germline V gene (reference sequence). The CDR3 sequence is CASSIGTEYNQPQHF. The CDR3 nucleotides are TGTGCCAGTAGTATCGGGACAGAATACAATCAGCCCCAGCATTTT.

This CDR3 reads CASAGGSNQPQHF. DNA for the CDR3: TGTGCCAGCGCAGGGGGGAGCAATCAGCCCCAGCATTTT. The chain uses TRBV6-5 and TRBJ1-5, with TRBD1 matching 7 bases. From germline, CDR1 is MNHEY and CDR2 SVGAGI. The CDR3 is made up of 13 amino acids. Trimming removed 8 bases from V and 1 base from J; junction bases left unmatched: 2.

The chain recombines TRBV6-1 with TRBJ1-5, with no clear D. The CDR3 length is 12 residues. V lost 7 bases and J lost 9, with 13 bases in between. The germline V gene encodes CDR1 MNHNS and CDR2 SASEGT. This CDR3 is CASNDARGPQHF. For the CDR3, the DNA is TGTGCCAGCAACGACGCACGGGGGCCCCAGCATTTT.